This record covers a single T cell receptor beta chain. The data were taken from a study of T cells in localized non-small cell lung cancer. Clones were read by immunoSEQ multiplex PCR, and TCRdb kept only the in-frame ones, dropping some. The sample shows some 82,000 clones, around 80% of them seen only once. V shed 1 base and J shed 0 bases, with 6 bases lying between them. CDR1 and CDR2 (germline): MGHRA, YSYEKL. This CDR3 is 14 amino acids long. The chain employs TRBV4-1 and TRBJ1-1; a weak D match, TRBD1 (5 bases). The sample consisted of PBMCs, taken before any cancer treatment. The clonotype was recovered from a man between 40 and 69 years old with stage II squamous cell lung carcinoma. Here the CDR3 DNA reads TGCGCCAGCAGCCAAGGAGGGGTGAACACTGAAGCTTTCTTT. Protein: CASSQGGVNTEAFF.